Listed below are T cell receptor beta chains from one sample, sequenced in a study of CD8 T cells in ankylosing spondylitis. TCRdb re-derived calls from the 5' RACE reads in MiXCR, one entry per CDR3 protein. The table has more than 250,000 distinct CDR3 sequences, more than 9% seen once. Sequencing used blood, either unsorted or a sorted T cell fraction (not recorded which). These receptors all stem from a female donor with ankylosing spondylitis or in good health (not recorded which). The CDR3 runs from the conserved cysteine through the conserved F or W. The D gene is left open where the match is weak. Clone size appears in some rows only: once, few, many, or a class for an expanded clone.

V	J	D	size	CDR3	DNA
TRBV27	TRBJ1-3	.	many	CASSLYAGWENSGNTIYF	TGTGCCAGCAGTTTATACGCTGGGTGGGAAAACTCTGGAAACACCATATATTTT
TRBV11-1	TRBJ2-3	TRBD2	few	CASSLAGREKEDTQYF	TGTGCCAGCAGCTTAGCCGGGCGGGAGAAGGAGGATACGCAGTATTTT
TRBV4-1	TRBJ1-5	TRBD1	many	CASSHDSTGTGGNQPQHF	TGCGCCAGCAGCCATGATTCGACCGGGACAGGGGGCAATCAGCCCCAGCATTTT
TRBV13	TRBJ2-7	TRBD1	few	CASSLGQGVLDEQYF	TGTGCCAGCAGCTTGGGACAGGGGGTATTGGACGAGCAGTACTTC
TRBV6-4	TRBJ2-1	.	many	CASSVQERTEQFF	TGTGCCAGCAGTGTCCAGGAGAGAACTGAGCAGTTCTTC
TRBV20-1	TRBJ2-1	.	many	CSARRQYPYNEQFF	TGCAGTGCTAGAAGACAGTATCCCTACAATGAGCAGTTCTTC
TRBV5-1	TRBJ2-7	.	.	CASSPEPNYEQYF	TGCGCCAGCAGTCCAGAGCCTAACTACGAGCAGTACTTC
TRBV20-1	TRBJ2-7	TRBD2	many	CSATGLAGATPHEQYF	TGCAGTGCTACCGGACTAGCGGGGGCCACGCCTCACGAGCAGTACTTC
TRBV25-1	TRBJ2-1	.	.	CASSESGPHEQFF	TGTGCCAGCAGTGAATCCGGGCCCCATGAGCAGTTCTTC
TRBV3-1	TRBJ1-1	.	.	CASSAWGTNTEAFF	TGTGCCAGCAGTGCCTGGGGAACGAACACTGAAGCTTTCTTT